This TCR beta chain is from a study of cytomegalovirus exposure and HLA in healthy donors. In the study overall: Later analysis reported that the 110 or so validation repertoires shared the platform of the 500 to 750 first-cohort repertoires. The study's findings and limits: According to a subsequent analysis, TCR clusters from the first cohort were inclined to appear together in the 130 or so validation repertoires. Whilst most TCR sequences proved rare, a subset of public TCRs occurred across many donors. Under in vitro conditions, a few CMV-associated chains were confirmed as specific for CMV antigens.

On this clone itself: The antigen is not known.

Repertoires were generated with immunoSEQ multiplex PCR, while TCRdb's copy carries only in-frame clones and drops some. Of 60,000 or so clones in the sample, roughly nine tenths were seen once. The CDR3 contains 14 residues. The V end was cut by 6 bases, the J end by 0 bases, with 12 bases between. Germline V lookup: CDR1 GTSNPN, CDR2 SVGIG (reference sequence). This chain uses TRBV30 with TRBJ2-1; D gene unclear. This receptor was obtained from a young woman in good health and CMV-seronegative. The sample was PBMCs. The CDR3 DNA sequence: TGTGCCTGCAACGTAATTAGCTCCTACAATGAGCAGTTCTTC. This gives the protein CACNVISSYNEQFF. The whole variable domain, remainder taken from reference TRBV30 and TRBJ2-1, is SQTIHQWPATLVQPVGSPLSLECTVEGTSNPNLYWYRQAAGRGLQLLFYSVGIGQISSEVPQNLSASRPQDRQFILSSKKLLLSDSGFYLCACNVISSYNEQFFGPGTRLTVL.